Described below is a single T cell receptor (beta chain) sequence and its context. The record originates from a study of untreated major depressive disorder. The V end lost 6 bases, the J end lost 5 bases, and 17 bases lay between the germline ends. CDR1 and CDR2 from the germline V gene are SQVTM and ANQGSEA. The CDR3 totals 13 residues. Controls never had mood disorders and self-rated depressive symptoms at 5 or less. From thawed PBMCs, CD4+ T cells were purified by negative selection. TCRdb's copy holds only in-frame clones and misses some; the assay was immunoSEQ multiplex PCR. The data contain about 20,000 clones, 87% of them singletons.

The V call is TRBV29-1, the J call TRBJ2-7; D is perhaps TRBD2 (6 bases). The sample comprised CD4+ T cells from PBMCs. This TCR came from a woman in her 30s in good health. The CDR3 is CSVSGAWGDEQYF. Here the CDR3 DNA reads TGCAGCGTATCGGGAGCCTGGGGTGACGAGCAGTACTTC.